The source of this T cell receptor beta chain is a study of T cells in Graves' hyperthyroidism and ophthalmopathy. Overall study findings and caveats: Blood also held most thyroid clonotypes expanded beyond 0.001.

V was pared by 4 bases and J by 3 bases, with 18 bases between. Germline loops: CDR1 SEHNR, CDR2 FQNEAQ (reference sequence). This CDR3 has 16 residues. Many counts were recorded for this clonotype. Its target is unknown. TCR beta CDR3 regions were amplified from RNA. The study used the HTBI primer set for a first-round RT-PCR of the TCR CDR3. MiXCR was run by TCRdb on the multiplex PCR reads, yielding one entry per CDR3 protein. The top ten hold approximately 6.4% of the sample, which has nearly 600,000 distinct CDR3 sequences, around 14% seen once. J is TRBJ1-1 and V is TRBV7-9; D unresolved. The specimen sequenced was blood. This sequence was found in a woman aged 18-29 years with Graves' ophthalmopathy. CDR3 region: CASSSGLRARDTEAFF. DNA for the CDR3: TGTGCCAGCAGCTCGGGTTTGAGGGCCAGAGACACTGAAGCTTTCTTT. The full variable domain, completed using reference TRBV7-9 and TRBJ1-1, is DTGVSQNPRHKITKRGQNVTFRCDPISEHNRLYWYRQTLGQGPEFLTYFQNEAQLEKSRLLSDRFSAERPKGSFSTLEIQRTEQGDSAMYLCASSSGLRARDTEAFFGQGTRLTVV.